These T cell receptor beta chains were read from a single sample in a study of radiation and T cells in renal cell carcinoma. Produced via immunoSEQ multiplex PCR; TCRdb's table is partial and in-frame only. Seen here are roughly 130,000 clones, more than 75% observed once, and the top ten hold 5.8%. The source material was blood, sampled from a patient whose treatment included radiotherapy and nephrectomy. The receptors shown here come from a woman between 65 and 79 years old with renal cell carcinoma. Both conserved end residues are part of each CDR3. The D gene is left open where the match is weak. Expanded clones are given a class, and other clones once, few, many or no size at all.

V	D	J	size	CDR3	DNA
TRBV9	NA	TRBJ1-1	NA	CASSVGGSYRRTEAFF	TGTGCCAGCAGCGTAGGGGGTTCTTACAGGAGAACTGAAGCTTTCTTT
TRBV6-4	TRBD2	TRBJ2-3	NA	CASSDRGGLDTQYF	TGTGCCAGCAGTGATCGGGGGGGTTTGGATACGCAGTATTTT
TRBV28	NA	TRBJ1-1	NA	CASSTLRMNTEAFF	TGTGCCAGCAGTACATTGCGCATGAACACTGAAGCTTTCTTT
TRBV11-2	NA	TRBJ2-7	NA	CASSLDRGPPYEQYF	TGTGCCAGCAGCTTAGATCGGGGGCCGCCCTACGAGCAGTACTTC
TRBV19	TRBD1	TRBJ1-2	NA	CASSATGGDIYGYTF	TGTGCCAGTAGTGCGACAGGGGGGGATATCTATGGCTACACCTTC
TRBV7-2	TRBD2	TRBJ2-7	NA	CASSLQGAGFHEQYF	TGTGCCAGCAGCTTGCAGGGAGCGGGGTTCCACGAGCAGTACTTC
TRBV19	NA	TRBJ2-7	NA	CASSIGASSLEQYF	TGTGCCAGTAGTATAGGGGCATCGAGCCTGGAGCAGTACTTC
TRBV7-2	TRBD1	TRBJ1-5	NA	CASSLALNRGYNQPQHF	TGTGCCAGCAGCTTAGCGCTTAACAGGGGGTACAATCAGCCCCAGCATTTT
TRBV4-3	TRBD1	TRBJ1-2	NA	CASSQQTGNYGYTF	TGCGCCAGCAGCCAACAGACAGGGAACTATGGCTACACCTTC
TRBV30	NA	TRBJ2-3	NA	CAWIVRADTDTQYF	TGTGCCTGGATCGTGCGGGCGGACACAGATACGCAGTATTTT
TRBV7-9	NA	TRBJ1-1	NA	CASSLGATEAFF	TGTGCCAGCAGCTTAGGGGCCACTGAAGCTTTCTTT
TRBV18	TRBD1	TRBJ1-5	NA	CASSPGTDNQPQHF	TGTGCCAGCTCACCCGGGACAGACAATCAGCCCCAGCATTTT
TRBV5-4	NA	TRBJ1-2	NA	CASSLAGRAQGYTF	TGTGCCAGCAGCTTGGCCGGCAGGGCCCAGGGCTACACCTTC
TRBV5-1	NA	TRBJ2-7	NA	CASSLDGVYEQYF	TGCGCCAGCAGCTTGGACGGCGTATACGAGCAGTACTTC
TRBV7-3	NA	TRBJ1-4	NA	CASSLYRAEKLFF	TGTGCCAGCAGCTTATACAGGGCTGAAAAACTGTTTTTT
TRBV7-2	TRBD1	TRBJ1-3	NA	CASSLAGDRGKGNTIYF	TGTGCCAGCAGCTTAGCAGGGGACAGGGGTAAAGGAAACACCATATATTTT
TRBV2	NA	TRBJ2-6	once	CASKVGWGLPGANVLTF	TGTGCCAGCAAGGTGGGGTGGGGGCTCCCTGGGGCCAACGTCCTGACTTTC
TRBV7-8	NA	TRBJ1-1	NA	CASRQREGSPEAFF	TGTGCCAGCAGACAAAGGGAGGGGAGCCCTGAAGCTTTCTTT
TRBV27	NA	TRBJ2-2	NA	CASSFKGSGELFF	TGTGCCAGCAGTTTTAAGGGCAGCGGGGAGCTGTTTTTT
TRBV27	NA	TRBJ2-2	NA	CASSLTPGSLTTGTGELFF	TGTGCCAGCAGTTTAACCCCCGGGTCCCTTACGACAGGCACCGGGGAGCTGTTTTTT
TRBV5-4	TRBD2	TRBJ2-1	NA	CASNLRGGSYNEQFF	TGTGCCAGCAACCTTCGGGGGGGCTCCTACAATGAGCAGTTCTTC
TRBV5-8	TRBD1	TRBJ2-3	NA	CASRPRDRRSTDTQYF	TGTGCCAGCAGACCCCGGGACAGGCGTAGCACAGATACGCAGTATTTT
TRBV25-1	NA	TRBJ2-3	NA	CASSVKGGGGDTQYF	TGTGCCAGCAGTGTTAAAGGGGGGGGAGGAGATACGCAGTATTTT
TRBV5-4	NA	TRBJ2-6	once	CASSLRRGGANVLTF	TGTGCCAGCAGCTTGCGCCGGGGTGGGGCCAACGTCCTGACTTTC
TRBV28	TRBD1	TRBJ1-2	NA	CASSRTGGTGAYGYTF	TGTGCCAGCAGCCGTACAGGAGGGACAGGGGCCTATGGCTACACCTTC
TRBV2	NA	TRBJ2-3	NA	CASSEGWGTGTQYF	TGTGCCAGCAGTGAAGGGTGGGGAACAGGTACGCAGTATTTT
TRBV5-4	NA	TRBJ2-5	NA	CASSLGRAETQYF	TGTGCCAGCAGCTTGGGCCGGGCGGAGACCCAGTACTTC
TRBV7-2	NA	TRBJ1-1	NA	CASSLEYRSGTEAFF	TGTGCCAGCAGCTTAGAGTACCGGAGCGGCACTGAAGCTTTCTTT
TRBV6-1	NA	TRBJ1-6	NA	CASSDGTSRGSPLHF	TGTGCCAGCAGTGACGGGACATCCCGGGGTTCACCCCTCCACTTT
TRBV7-2	NA	TRBJ2-1	NA	CASSDGWGMQFF	TGTGCCAGCTCAGACGGGTGGGGGATGCAGTTCTTC
TRBV27	NA	TRBJ1-6	NA	CASSLSWGYNSPLHF	TGTGCCAGCAGTTTATCGTGGGGTTATAATTCACCCCTCCACTTT
TRBV9	TRBD1	TRBJ1-2	NA	CASSVARTGGRGYGYTF	TGTGCCAGCAGCGTTGCTCGAACAGGGGGAAGGGGCTATGGCTACACCTTC
TRBV5-1	NA	TRBJ1-1	NA	CASMPGTPNTEAFF	TGCGCCAGCATGCCCGGGACACCGAACACTGAAGCTTTCTTT
TRBV7-8	TRBD1	TRBJ1-1	NA	CASSLLTGALGTEAFF	TGTGCCAGCAGCTTACTTACAGGGGCCCTGGGCACTGAAGCTTTCTTT
TRBV9	TRBD1	TRBJ1-1	once	CASSPLQGTGGKNTEAFF	TGTGCCAGCAGCCCGCTACAAGGGACAGGGGGCAAGAACACTGAAGCTTTCTTT
TRBV7-2	TRBD1	TRBJ1-1	NA	CASSLGQATEAFF	TGTGCCAGCAGCTTGGGACAGGCCACTGAAGCTTTCTTT
TRBV7-7	NA	TRBJ1-2	once	CASSLQYGTGGAEGYTF	TGTGCTAGCAGCTTACAATACGGGACGGGGGGAGCGGAGGGCTACACCTTC
TRBV30	TRBD1	TRBJ1-5	NA	CAWSVGGQGNQPQHF	TGTGCCTGGAGTGTTGGGGGACAGGGCAATCAGCCCCAGCATTTT
TRBV7-9	TRBD1	TRBJ1-4	once	CASSSGTGTEKLFF	TGTGCCAGCAGCTCCGGGACAGGGACAGAAAAACTGTTTTTT
TRBV27	NA	TRBJ1-1	once	CASSPQGTDTEAFF	TGTGCCAGCAGTCCACAGGGAACGGACACTGAAGCTTTCTTT
TRBV28	TRBD1	TRBJ1-4	NA	CASSSGTAHEKLFF	TGTGCCAGCAGTTCCGGGACAGCTCATGAAAAACTGTTTTTT
TRBV30	TRBD1	TRBJ1-6	once	CAWTQQGSNSPLHF	TGTGCCTGGACCCAACAGGGGAGCAATTCACCCCTCCACTTT
TRBV18	TRBD2	TRBJ2-6	NA	CASSRLAGVGSESGANVLTF	TGTGCCAGCTCACGACTAGCGGGGGTTGGTTCCGAGTCAGGGGCCAACGTCCTGACTTTC
TRBV5-8	NA	TRBJ1-5	NA	CASSSSVYSNQPQHF	TGTGCCAGCAGCTCGTCGGTTTATAGCAATCAGCCCCAGCATTTT
TRBV4-1	NA	TRBJ1-1	NA	CASSQVELNTEAFF	TGCGCCAGCAGCCAAGTGGAGCTGAACACTGAAGCTTTCTTT
TRBV28	NA	TRBJ2-2	NA	CASTPRGWGGELFF	TGTGCCAGCACTCCCCGGGGTTGGGGCGGGGAGCTGTTTTTT
TRBV6-5	TRBD1	TRBJ1-1	NA	CASSVGQGEAFF	TGTGCCAGCAGCGTAGGACAGGGAGAAGCTTTCTTT